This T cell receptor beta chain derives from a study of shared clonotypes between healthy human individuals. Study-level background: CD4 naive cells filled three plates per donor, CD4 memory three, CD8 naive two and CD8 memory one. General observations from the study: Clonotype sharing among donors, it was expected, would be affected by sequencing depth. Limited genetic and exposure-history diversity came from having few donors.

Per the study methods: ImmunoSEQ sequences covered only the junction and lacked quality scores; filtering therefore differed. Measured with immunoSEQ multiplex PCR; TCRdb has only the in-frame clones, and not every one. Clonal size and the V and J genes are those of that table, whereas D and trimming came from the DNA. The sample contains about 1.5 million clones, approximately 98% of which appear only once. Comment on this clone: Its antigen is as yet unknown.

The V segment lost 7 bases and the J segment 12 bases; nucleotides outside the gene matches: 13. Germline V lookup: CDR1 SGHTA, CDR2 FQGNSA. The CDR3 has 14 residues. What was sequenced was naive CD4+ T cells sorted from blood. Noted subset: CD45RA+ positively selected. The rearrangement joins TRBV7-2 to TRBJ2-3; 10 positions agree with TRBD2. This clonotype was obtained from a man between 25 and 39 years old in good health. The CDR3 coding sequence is TGTGCCAGCAAAGCGGGAGGGACGCCTGGAAATCAGTATTTT. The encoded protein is CASKAGGTPGNQYF. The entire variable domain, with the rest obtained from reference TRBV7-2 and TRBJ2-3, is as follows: GAGVSQSPSNKVTEKGKDVELRCDPISGHTALYWYRQSLGQGLEFLIYFQGNSAPDKSGLPSDRFSAERTGGSVSTLTIQRTQQEDSAVYLCASKAGGTPGNQYFGPGTRLTVL.